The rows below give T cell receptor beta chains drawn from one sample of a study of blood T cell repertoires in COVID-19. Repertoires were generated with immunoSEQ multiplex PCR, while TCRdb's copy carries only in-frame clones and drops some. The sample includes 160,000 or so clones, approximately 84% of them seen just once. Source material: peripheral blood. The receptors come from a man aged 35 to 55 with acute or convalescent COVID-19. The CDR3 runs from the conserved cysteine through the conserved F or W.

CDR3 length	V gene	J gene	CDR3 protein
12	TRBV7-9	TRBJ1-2	CASSRGNYGYTF
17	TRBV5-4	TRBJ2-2	CASSLGARQGATGELFF
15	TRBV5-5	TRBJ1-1	CASSLRTGRDTEAFF
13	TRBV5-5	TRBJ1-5	CASSLTGNQPQHF
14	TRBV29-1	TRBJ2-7	CSVSGTGSSYEQYF
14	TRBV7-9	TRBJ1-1	CASSLGQSDTEAFF
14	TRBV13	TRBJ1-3	CASGQGGLGNTIYF
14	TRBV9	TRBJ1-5	CASSVGQSNQPQHF
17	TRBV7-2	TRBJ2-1	CASSWVPLAGGINEQFF
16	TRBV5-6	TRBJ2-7	CASSLRTSGGSYEQYF
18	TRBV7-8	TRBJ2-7	CASELAGSLSPLRYEQYF
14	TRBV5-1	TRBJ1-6	CASSFPEDNSPLHF
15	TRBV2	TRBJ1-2	CASSGWDSAENGYTF
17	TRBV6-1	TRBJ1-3	CASSEARTGASGNTIYF
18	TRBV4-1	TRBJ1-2	CASSLTGTGSALNYGYTF
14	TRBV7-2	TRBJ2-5	CASSPRQGGETQYF
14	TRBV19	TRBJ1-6	CASTARQENSPLHF
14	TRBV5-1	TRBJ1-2	CASSLDYSTLGYTF
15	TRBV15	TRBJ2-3	CATSRDLTGSDTQYF
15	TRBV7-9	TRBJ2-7	CASSPRTGGGYEQYF
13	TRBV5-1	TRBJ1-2	CASKMGAGYGYTF
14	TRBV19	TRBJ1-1	CASRDRGEGVMAFF
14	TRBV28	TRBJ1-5	CASRQDRGDQPQHF
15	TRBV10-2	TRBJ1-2	CASSESTRGIGGYTF
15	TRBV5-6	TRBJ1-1	CASRGQGPKGTEAFF
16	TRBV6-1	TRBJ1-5	CASSDSIQQGNQPQHF
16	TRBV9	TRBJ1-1	CASSTGQARMNTEAFF
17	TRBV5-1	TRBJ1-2	CASSLNTGGAGNYGYTF
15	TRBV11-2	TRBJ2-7	CASSSPPMAAYEQYF
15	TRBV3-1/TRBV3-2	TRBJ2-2	CASSLGQLNTGELFF
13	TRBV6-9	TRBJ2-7	CASSSPGTVEQYF
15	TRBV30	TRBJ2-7	CAWSVTGTANYEQYF
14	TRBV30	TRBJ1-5	CAWQQTGSNQPQHF
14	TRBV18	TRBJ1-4	CASSAGQGNEKLFF
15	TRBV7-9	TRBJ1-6	CASSPGGFQILPLHF
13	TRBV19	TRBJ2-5	CASSLAGGETQYF
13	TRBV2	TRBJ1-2	CASSPEGAGVYTF
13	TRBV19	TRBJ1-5	CASSIDTGQPQHF
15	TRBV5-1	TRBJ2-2	CASSLGGGRTGELFF